This T cell receptor beta chain was profiled in a study of post-analysis software for immune sequencing data. As for this clonotype: Its matching antigen is unknown.

Unique molecular identifiers were built into the TCR beta cDNA libraries. TCRdb called the PCR reads again in MiXCR, with one record for every CDR3 protein. This table has 650,000 to 900,000 distinct CDR3 sequences, approximately 44% appearing once. Overall study results and limits: Roughly five TRBV segments appeared more often in patients than in controls, and TRBV5-6, TRBV5-1 and TRBV20-1 were among these.

The CDR3 sequence is 17 residues long. Unmatched junction bases numbered 9, after V lost 0 bases and J lost 2 bases. Germline V gene sequence: CDR1 LGHNA, CDR2 YNFKEQ. The clonotype was recovered from a girl aged 5-17 years with multiple sclerosis. Sample: blood. The chain is built from TRBV4-2 and TRBJ1-2, with 7 bases that match TRBD1. The CDR3 spells CASSQDSNRGLNYGYTF. CDR3 coding DNA: TGTGCCAGCAGCCAAGATTCAAACAGGGGACTCAACTATGGCTACACCTTC.